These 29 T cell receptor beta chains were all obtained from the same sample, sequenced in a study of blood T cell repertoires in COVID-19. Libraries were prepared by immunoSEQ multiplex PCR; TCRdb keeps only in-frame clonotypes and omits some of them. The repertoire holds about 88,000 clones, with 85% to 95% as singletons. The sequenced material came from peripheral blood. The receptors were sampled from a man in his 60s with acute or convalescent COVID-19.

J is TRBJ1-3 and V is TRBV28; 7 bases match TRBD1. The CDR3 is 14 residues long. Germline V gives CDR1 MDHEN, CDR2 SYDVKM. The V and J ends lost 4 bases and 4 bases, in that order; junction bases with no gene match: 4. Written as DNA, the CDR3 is TGTGCCAGCAGTTCGACAGGGTTAGGAAACACCATATATTTT. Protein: CASSSTGLGNTIYF. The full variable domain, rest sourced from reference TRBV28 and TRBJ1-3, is DVKVTQSSRYLVKRTGEKVFLECVQDMDHENMFWYRQDPGLGLRLIYFSYDVKMKEKGDIPEGYSVSREKKERFSLILESASTNQTSMYLCASSSTGLGNTIYFGEGSWLTVV.

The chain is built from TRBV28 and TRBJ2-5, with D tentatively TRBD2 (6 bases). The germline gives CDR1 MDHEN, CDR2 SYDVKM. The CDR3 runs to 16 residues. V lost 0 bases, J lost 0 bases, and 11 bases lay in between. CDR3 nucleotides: TGTGCCAGCAGTTTATGGGCGGGACCCCACCAAGAGACCCAGTACTTC. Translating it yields CASSLWAGPHQETQYF.

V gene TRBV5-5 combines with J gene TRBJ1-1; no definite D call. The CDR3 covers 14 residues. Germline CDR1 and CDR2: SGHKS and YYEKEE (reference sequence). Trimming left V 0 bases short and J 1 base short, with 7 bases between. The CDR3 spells CASSLVPGNTEAFF. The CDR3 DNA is TGTGCCAGCAGCTTGGTGCCAGGGAACACTGAAGCTTTCTTT. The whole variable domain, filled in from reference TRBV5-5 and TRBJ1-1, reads DAGVTQSPTHLIKTRGQQVTLRCSPISGHKSVSWYQQVLGQGPQFIFQYYEKEERGRGNFPDRFSARQFPNYSSELNVNALLLGDSALYLCASSLVPGNTEAFFGQGTRLTVV.

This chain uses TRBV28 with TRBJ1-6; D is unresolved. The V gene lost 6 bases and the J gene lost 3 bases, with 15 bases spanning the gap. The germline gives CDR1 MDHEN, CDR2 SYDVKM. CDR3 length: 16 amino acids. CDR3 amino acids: CASSPLESVYNSPLHF. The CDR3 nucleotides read TGTGCCAGCAGCCCCTTAGAAAGCGTCTATAATTCACCCCTCCACTTT.

CDR3 residues: CASRAGGQSTDTQYF. The CDR3 DNA sequence: TGCGCCAGCAGGGCTGGGGGACAGAGCACAGATACGCAGTATTTT. The V gene is TRBV23-1, the J gene TRBJ2-3; 7 nucleotides agree with TRBD1. TRBV23-1 is classed as an ORF, of uncertain function. The CDR3 has 15 amino acids. V was pared by 6 bases and J by 0 bases, with 6 bases of the junction left unmatched.

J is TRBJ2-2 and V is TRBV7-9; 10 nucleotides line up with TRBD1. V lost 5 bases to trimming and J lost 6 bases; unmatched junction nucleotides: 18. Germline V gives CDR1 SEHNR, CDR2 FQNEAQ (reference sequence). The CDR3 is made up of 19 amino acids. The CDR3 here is CASSPPGQGSLIDPGELFF. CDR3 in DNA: TGTGCCAGCAGCCCCCCGGGACAGGGGAGTCTAATAGACCCCGGGGAGCTGTTTTTT.

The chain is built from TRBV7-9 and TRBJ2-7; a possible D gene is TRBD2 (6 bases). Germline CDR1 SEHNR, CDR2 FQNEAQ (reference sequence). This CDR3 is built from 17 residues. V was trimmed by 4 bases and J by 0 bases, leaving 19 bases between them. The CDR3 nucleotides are TGTGCCAGCAGCTGGGGTCTGCAGGGACTGGACTCCTACGAGCAGTACTTC. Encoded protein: CASSWGLQGLDSYEQYF.

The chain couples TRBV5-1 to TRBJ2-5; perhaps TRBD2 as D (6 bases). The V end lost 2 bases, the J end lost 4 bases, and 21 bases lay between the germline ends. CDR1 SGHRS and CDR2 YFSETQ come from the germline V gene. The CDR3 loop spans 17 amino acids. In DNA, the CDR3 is TGCGCCAGCAGCTTAGTCCGCGGGACCCGAGAGGGAGAGACCCAGTACTTC. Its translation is CASSLVRGTREGETQYF.

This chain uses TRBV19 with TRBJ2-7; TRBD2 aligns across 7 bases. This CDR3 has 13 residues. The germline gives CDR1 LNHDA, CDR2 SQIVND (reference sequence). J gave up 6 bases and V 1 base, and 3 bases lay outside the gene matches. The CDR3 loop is CASSIGLASEQYF. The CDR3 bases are TGTGCCAGTAGTATAGGACTAGCCAGCGAGCAGTACTTC.

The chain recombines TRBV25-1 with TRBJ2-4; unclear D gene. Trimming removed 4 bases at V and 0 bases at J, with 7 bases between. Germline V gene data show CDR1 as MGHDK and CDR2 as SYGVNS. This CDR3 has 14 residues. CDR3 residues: CASSGSGAKNIQYF. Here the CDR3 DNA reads TGTGCCAGCAGTGGATCGGGAGCCAAAAACATTCAGTACTTC.

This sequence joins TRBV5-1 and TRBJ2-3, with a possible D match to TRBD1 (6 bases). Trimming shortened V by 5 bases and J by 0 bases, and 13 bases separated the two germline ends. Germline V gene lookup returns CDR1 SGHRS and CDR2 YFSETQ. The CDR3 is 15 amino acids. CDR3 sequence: CASRPDRLSTDTQYF. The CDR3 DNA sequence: TGCGCCAGCAGACCTGACAGGCTCAGCACAGATACGCAGTATTTT.

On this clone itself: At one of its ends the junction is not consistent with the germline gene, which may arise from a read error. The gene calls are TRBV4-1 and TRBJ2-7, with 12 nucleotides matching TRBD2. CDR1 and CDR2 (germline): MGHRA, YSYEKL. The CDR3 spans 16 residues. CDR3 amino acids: CASNQEVTSGSYEQYF. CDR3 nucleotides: TGCGCCAGCAACCAAGAAGTGACTAGCGGGAGCTACGAGCAGTACTTC.

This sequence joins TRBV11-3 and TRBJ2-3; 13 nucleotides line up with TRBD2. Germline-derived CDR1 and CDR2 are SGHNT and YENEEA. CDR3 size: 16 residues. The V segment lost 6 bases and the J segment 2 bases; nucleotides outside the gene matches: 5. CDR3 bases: TGTGCCAGCAGACCCGGACTAGCGGGAGTCACAGATACGCAGTATTTT. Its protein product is CASRPGLAGVTDTQYF.

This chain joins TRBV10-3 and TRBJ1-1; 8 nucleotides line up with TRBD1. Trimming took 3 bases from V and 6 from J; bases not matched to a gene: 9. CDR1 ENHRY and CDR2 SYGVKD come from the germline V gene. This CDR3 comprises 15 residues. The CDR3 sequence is CAISEGQGPGAEAFF. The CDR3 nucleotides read TGTGCCATCAGTGAAGGACAGGGCCCAGGTGCTGAAGCTTTCTTT.

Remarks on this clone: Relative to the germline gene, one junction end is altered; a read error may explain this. CDR3 coding DNA: TGTGCCAGCTCCGGGGGGCCAAACTCTGGCTACACCTTC. It codes for CASSGGPNSGYTF. The gene calls are TRBV9 and TRBJ1-2; tentative D call: TRBD1 (6 bases). Germline CDR1 and CDR2: SGDLS and YYNGEE. CDR3 size: 13 residues. Variable domain in full (rest from reference TRBV9 and TRBJ1-2): DSGVTQTPKHLITATGQRVTLRCSPRSGDLSVYWYQQSLDQGLQFLIQYYNGEERAKGNILERFSAQQFPDLHSELNLSSLELGDSALYFCASSGGPNSGYTFGSGTRLTVV.

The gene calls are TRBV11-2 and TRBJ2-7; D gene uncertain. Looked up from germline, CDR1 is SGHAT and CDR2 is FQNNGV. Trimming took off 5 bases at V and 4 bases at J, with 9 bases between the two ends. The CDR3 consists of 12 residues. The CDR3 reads CASSPVLYEQYF. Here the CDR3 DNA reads TGTGCCAGCAGCCCCGTGTTGTACGAGCAGTACTTC.

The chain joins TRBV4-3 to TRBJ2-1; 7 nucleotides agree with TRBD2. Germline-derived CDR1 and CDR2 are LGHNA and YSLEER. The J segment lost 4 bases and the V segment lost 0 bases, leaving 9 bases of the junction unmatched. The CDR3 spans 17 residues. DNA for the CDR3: TGCGCCAGCAGCCAAGAAACCGCGGGAGAAGTTTACAATGAGCAGTTCTTC. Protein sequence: CASSQETAGEVYNEQFF.

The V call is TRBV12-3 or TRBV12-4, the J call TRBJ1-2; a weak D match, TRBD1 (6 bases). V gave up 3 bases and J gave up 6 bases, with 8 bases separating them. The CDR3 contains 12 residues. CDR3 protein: CASSFGGHGYTF. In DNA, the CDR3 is TGTGCCAGCAGTTTTGGGGGCCATGGCTACACCTTC.

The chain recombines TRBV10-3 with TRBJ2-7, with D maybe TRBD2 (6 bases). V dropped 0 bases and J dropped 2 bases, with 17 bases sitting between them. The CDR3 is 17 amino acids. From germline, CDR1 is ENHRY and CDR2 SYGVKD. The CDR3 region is CAISESEGLAPTYEQYF. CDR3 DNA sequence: TGTGCCATCAGTGAGTCGGAGGGGCTAGCGCCAACCTACGAGCAGTACTTC.

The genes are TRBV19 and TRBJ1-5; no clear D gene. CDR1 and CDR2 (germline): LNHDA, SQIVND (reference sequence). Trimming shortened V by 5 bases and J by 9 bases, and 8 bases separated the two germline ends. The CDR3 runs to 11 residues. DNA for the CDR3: TGTGCCAGTAGTCTCGGAGGGCCCCAGCATTTT. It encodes CASSLGGPQHF.

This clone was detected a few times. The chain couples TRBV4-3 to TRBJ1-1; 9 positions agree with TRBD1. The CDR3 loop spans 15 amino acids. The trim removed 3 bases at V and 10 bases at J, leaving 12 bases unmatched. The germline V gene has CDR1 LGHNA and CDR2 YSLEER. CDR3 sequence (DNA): TGCGCCAGCAGCCACACAGGGGGCGCTGAGGCGGGAGCTTTCTTT. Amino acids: CASSHTGGAEAGAFF.

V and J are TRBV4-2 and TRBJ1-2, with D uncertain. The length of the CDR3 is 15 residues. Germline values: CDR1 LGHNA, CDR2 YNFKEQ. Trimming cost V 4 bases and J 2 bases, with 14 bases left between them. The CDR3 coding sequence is TGTGCCAGCAGCCTCTACATCGGGGAAAACTATGGCTACACCTTC. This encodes CASSLYIGENYGYTF.

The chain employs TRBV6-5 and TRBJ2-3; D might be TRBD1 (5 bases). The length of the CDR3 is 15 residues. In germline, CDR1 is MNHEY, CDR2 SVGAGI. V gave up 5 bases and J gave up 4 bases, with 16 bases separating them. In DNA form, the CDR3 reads TGTGCCAGCAGTACCCAGGGAAGAGGTCCAGATACGCAGTATTTT. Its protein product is CASSTQGRGPDTQYF.

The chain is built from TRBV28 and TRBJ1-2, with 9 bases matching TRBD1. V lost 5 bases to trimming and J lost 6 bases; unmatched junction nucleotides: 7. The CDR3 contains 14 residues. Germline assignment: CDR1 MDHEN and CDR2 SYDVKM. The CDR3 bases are TGTGCCAGCAGTCCCATGGGACAGGGAAATGGCTACACCTTC. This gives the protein CASSPMGQGNGYTF.

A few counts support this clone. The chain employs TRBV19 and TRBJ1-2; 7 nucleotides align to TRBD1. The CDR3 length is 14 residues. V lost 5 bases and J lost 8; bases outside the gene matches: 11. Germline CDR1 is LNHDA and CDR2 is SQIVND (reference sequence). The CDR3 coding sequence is TGTGCCAGTAGTGACGAGGGGGCCCCGGGGGGCTACACCTTC. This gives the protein CASSDEGAPGGYTF. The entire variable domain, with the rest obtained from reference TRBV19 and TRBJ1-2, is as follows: DGGITQSPKYLFRKEGQNVTLSCEQNLNHDAMYWYRQDPGQGLRLIYYSQIVNDFQKGDIAEGYSVSREKKESFPLTVTSAQKNPTAFYLCASSDEGAPGGYTFGSGTRLTVV.

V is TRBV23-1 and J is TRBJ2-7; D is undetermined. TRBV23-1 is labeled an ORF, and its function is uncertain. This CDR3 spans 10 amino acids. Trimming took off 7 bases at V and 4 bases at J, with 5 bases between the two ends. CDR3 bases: TGCGCCAGCACGGGTTACGAGCAGTACTTC. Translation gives CASTGYEQYF.

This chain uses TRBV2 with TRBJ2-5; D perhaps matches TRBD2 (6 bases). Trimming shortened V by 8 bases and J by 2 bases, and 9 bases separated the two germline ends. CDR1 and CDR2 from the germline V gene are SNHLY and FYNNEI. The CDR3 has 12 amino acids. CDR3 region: CASSSEQETQYF. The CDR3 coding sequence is TGTGCCAGCTCTAGCGAGCAAGAGACCCAGTACTTC.

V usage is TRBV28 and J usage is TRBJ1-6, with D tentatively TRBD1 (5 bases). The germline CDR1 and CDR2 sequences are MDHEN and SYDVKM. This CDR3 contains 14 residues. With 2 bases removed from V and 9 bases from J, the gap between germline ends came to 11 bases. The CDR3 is CASSLGERGSPLHF. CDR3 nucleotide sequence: TGTGCCAGCAGTTTAGGGGAAAGGGGTTCACCCCTCCACTTT. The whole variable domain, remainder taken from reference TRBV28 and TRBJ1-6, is DVKVTQSSRYLVKRTGEKVFLECVQDMDHENMFWYRQDPGLGLRLIYFSYDVKMKEKGDIPEGYSVSREKKERFSLILESASTNQTSMYLCASSLGERGSPLHFGNGTRLTVT.

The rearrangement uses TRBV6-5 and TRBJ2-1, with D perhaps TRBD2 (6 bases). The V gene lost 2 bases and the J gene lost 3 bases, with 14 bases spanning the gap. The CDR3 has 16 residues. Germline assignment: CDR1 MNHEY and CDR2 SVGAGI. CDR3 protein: CASSYGGSVDYNEQFF. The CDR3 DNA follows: TGTGCCAGCAGTTACGGGGGGAGCGTGGACTACAATGAGCAGTTCTTC.